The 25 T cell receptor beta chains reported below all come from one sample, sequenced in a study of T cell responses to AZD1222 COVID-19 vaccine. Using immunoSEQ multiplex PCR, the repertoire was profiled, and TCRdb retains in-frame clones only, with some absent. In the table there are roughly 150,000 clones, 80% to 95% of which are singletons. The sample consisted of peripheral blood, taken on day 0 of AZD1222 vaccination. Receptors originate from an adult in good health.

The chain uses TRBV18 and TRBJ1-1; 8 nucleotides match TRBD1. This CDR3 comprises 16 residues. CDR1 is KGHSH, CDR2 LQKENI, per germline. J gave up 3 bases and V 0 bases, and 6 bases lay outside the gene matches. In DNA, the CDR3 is TGTGCCAGCTCACCACCGGGGCAGGGGGCGGACACTGAAGCTTTCTTT. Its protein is CASSPPGQGADTEAFF. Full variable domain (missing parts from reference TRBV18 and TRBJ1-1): NAGVMQNPRHLVRRRGQEARLRCSPMKGHSHVYWYRQLPEEGLKFMVYLQKENIIDESGMPKERFSAEFPKEGPSILRIQQVVRGDSAAYFCASSPPGQGADTEAFFGQGTRLTVV.

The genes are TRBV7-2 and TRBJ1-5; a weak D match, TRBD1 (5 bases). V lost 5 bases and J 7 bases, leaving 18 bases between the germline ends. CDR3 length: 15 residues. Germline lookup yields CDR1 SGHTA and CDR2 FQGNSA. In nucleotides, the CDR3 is TGTGCCAGCAGCCCCGGGGCGGGTGGGGGGCAGCCCCAGCATTTT. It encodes CASSPGAGGGQPQHF.

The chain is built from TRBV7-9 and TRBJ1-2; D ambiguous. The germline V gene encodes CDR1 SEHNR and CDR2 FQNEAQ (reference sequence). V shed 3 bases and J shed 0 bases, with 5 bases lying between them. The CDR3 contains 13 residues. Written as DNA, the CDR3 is TGTGCCAGCAGCTTGGATTCTAACTATGGCTACACCTTC. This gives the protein CASSLDSNYGYTF.

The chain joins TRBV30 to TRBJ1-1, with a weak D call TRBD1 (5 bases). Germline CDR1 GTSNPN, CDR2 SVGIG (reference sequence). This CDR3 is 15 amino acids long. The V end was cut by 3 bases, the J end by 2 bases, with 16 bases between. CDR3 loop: CAWRWKGPFNTEAFF. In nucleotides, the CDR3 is TGTGCCTGGAGGTGGAAGGGGCCATTTAACACTGAAGCTTTCTTT.

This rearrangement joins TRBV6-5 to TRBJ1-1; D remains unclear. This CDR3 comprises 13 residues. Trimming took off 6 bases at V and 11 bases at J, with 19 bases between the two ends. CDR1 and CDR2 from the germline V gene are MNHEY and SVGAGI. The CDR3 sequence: CASSTTVLSGAFF. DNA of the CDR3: TGTGCCAGCAGCACCACGGTTCTTAGCGGGGCTTTCTTT.

The CDR3 sequence: CASSMYGGTNYGYTF. Here the CDR3 DNA reads TGTGCCAGTAGTATGTACGGCGGAACTAACTATGGCTACACCTTC. The V and J genes are TRBV19 and TRBJ1-2; D remains unclear. CDR1 and CDR2 from the germline V gene are LNHDA and SQIVND (reference sequence). The length of the CDR3 is 15 residues. Trimming removed 3 bases from V and 0 bases from J, with 11 bases in between.

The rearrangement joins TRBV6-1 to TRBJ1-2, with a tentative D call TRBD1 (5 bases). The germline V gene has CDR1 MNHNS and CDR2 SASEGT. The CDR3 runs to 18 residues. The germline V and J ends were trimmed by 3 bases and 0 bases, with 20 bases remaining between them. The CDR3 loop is CASSEWGELLSTNYGYTF. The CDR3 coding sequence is TGTGCCAGCAGTGAGTGGGGGGAACTACTATCAACTAACTATGGCTACACCTTC.

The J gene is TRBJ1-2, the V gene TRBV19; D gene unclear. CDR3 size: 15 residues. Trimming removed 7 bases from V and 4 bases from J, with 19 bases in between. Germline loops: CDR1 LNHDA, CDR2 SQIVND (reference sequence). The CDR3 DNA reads TGTGCCAGTACCCAATACCCCCCATCGGGCTATGGCTACACCTTC. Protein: CASTQYPPSGYGYTF.

The CDR3 sequence is CSVEGTANTEAFF. For the CDR3, the DNA is TGCAGCGTTGAGGGGACAGCGAACACTGAAGCTTTCTTT. The rearrangement links TRBV29-1 to TRBJ1-1, with TRBD1 matching 7 bases. The CDR3 sequence is 13 residues long. The germline V gene encodes CDR1 SQVTM and CDR2 ANQGSEA. Trimming at V came to 3 bases and at J to 1 base, leaving 2 bases not matched to a gene.

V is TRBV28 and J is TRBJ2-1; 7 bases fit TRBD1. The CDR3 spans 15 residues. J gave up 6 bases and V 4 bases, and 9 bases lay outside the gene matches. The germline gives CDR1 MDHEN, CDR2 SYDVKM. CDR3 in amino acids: CASSSPPRGLNEQFF. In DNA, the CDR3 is TGTGCCAGCAGTTCGCCCCCGAGGGGGCTCAATGAGCAGTTCTTC. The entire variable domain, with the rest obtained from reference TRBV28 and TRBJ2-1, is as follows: DVKVTQSSRYLVKRTGEKVFLECVQDMDHENMFWYRQDPGLGLRLIYFSYDVKMKEKGDIPEGYSVSREKKERFSLILESASTNQTSMYLCASSSPPRGLNEQFFGPGTRLTVL.

CDR3 bases: TGTGCCAGCAGTCCGAGCGGCACAGATACGCAGTATTTT. Translating gives CASSPSGTDTQYF. The chain combines TRBV28 with TRBJ2-3; no clear D. The ends were cut back, 5 bases at V and 1 base at J, with 7 bases in the middle. The CDR3 extends over 13 amino acids. Looked up from germline, CDR1 is MDHEN and CDR2 is SYDVKM.

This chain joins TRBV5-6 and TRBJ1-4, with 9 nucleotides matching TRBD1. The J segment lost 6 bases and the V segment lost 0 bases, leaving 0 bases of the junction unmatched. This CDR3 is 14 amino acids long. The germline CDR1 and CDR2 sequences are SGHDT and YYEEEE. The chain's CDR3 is CASSLGTGDEKLFF. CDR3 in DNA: TGTGCCAGCAGCTTGGGGACAGGGGATGAAAAACTGTTTTTT.

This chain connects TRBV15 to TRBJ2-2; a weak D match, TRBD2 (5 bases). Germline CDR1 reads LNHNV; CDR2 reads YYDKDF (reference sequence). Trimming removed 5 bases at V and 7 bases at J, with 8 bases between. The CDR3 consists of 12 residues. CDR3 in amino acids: CATSHEGGELFF. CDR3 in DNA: TGTGCCACCAGCCACGAGGGCGGGGAGCTGTTTTTT. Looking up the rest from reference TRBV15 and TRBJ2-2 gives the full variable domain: DAMVIQNPRYQVTQFGKPVTLSCSQTLNHNVMYWYQQKSSQAPKLLFHYYDKDFNNEADTPDNFQSRRPNTSFCFLDIRSPGLGDTAMYLCATSHEGGELFFGEGSRLTVL.

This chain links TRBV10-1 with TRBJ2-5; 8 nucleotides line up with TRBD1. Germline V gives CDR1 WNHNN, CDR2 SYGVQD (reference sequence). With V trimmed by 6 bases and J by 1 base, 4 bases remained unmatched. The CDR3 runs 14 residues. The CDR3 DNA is TGCGCCAGCAGCCCCGGACAGGGCCAAGAGACCCAGTACTTC. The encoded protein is CASSPGQGQETQYF.

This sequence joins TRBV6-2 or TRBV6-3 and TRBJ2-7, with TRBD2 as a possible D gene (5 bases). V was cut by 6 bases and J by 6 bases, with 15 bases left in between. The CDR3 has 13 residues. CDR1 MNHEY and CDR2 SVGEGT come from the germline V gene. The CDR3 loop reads CASSLDIGVEQYF. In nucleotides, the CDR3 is TGTGCCAGCAGCCTGGATATCGGGGTCGAGCAGTACTTC.

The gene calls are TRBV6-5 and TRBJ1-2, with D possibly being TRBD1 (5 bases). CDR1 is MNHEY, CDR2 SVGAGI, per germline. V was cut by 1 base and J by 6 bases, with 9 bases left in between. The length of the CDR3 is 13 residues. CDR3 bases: TGTGCCAGCAGTTACTTGCAGGGTGATGGCTACACCTTC. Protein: CASSYLQGDGYTF.

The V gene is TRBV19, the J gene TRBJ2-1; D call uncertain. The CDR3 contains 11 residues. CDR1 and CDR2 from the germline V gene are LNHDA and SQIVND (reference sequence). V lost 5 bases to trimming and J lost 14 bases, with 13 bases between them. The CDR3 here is CASSVGPVKFF. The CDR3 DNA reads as TGTGCCAGTAGTGTCGGACCTGTGAAGTTCTTC. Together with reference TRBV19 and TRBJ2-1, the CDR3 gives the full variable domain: DGGITQSPKYLFRKEGQNVTLSCEQNLNHDAMYWYRQDPGQGLRLIYYSQIVNDFQKGDIAEGYSVSREKKESFPLTVTSAQKNPTAFYLCASSVGPVKFFGPGTRLTVL.

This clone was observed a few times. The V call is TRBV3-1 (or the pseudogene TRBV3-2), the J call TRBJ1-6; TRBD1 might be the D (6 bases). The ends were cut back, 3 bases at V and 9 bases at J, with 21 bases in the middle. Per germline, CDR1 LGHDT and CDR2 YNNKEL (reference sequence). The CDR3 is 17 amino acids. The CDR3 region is CASSQGDIFLSGSPLHF. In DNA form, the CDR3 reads TGTGCCAGCAGCCAGGGGGACATCTTTTTGTCTGGTTCACCCCTCCACTTT.

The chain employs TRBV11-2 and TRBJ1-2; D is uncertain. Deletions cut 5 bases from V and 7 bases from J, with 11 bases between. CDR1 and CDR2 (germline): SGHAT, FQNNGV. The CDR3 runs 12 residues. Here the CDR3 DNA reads TGTGCCAGCAGCCTGGGGAGGGCTGGCTACACCTTC. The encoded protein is CASSLGRAGYTF.

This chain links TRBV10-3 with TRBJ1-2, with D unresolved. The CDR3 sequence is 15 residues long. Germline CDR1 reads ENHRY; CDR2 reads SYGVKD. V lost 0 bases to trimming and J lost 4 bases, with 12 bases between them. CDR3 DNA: TGTGCCATCAGTGAGTCGGGGAGTCGCGGCTATGGCTACACCTTC. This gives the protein CAISESGSRGYGYTF.

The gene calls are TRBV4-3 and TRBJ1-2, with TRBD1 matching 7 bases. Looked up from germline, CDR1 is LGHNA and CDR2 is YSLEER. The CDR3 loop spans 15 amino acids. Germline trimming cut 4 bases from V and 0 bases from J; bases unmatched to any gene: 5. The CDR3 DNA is TGCGCCAGCAGCCGTAACAGGGGATCTAACTATGGCTACACCTTC. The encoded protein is CASSRNRGSNYGYTF.

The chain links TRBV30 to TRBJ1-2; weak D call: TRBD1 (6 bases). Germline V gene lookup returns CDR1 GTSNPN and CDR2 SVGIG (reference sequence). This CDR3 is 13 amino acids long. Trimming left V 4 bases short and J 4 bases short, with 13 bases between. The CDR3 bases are TGTGCCTGGAATTCCGGGGGGGCCTATGGCTACACCTTC. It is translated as CAWNSGGAYGYTF.

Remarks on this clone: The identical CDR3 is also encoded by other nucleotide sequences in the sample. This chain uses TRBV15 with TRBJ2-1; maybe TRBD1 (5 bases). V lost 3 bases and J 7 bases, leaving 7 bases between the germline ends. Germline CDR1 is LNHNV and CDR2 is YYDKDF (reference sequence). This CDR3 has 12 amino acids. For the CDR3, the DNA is TGTGCCACCAGCAGGGGGCCTAATGAGCAGTTCTTC. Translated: CATSRGPNEQFF.

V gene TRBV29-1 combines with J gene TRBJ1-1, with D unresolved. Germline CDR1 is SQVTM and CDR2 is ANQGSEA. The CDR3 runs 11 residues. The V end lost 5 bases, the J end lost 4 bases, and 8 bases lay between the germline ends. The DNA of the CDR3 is TGCAGCGTTAAGGGTCCCACTGAAGCTTTCTTT. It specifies CSVKGPTEAFF.

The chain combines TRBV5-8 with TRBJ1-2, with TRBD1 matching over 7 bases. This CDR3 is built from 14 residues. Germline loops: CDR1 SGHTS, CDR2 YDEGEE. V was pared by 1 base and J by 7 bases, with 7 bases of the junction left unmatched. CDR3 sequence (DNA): TGTGCCAGCAGCTTGCCGGAGGGGGCGGGTGGCTACACCTTC. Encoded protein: CASSLPEGAGGYTF.